This TCR beta chain emerged from a study of T-cell reconstitution after alpha-beta-depleted transplantation in children. Study conclusions and caveats: Diversity and T-cell counts at one year after transplant derived mostly from new T cells. The origin of alpha-beta T cells about two months after transplant was reportedly several hundred expanded graft clones.

Germline-derived CDR1 and CDR2 are MDHEN and SYDVKM. The CDR3 runs 15 residues. Unmatched junction bases numbered 7, after V lost 6 bases and J lost 2 bases. Library preparation (for TCRbeta) was performed with unique molecular identifiers. From the PCR reads, TCRdb called clonotypes with MiXCR, one entry per CDR3 protein. The sample holds hundreds of thousands of distinct CDR3 sequences; more than 20% are singletons and the top ten take 4% to 5.5%. This clonotype was counted between two and nine times. What it binds is unknown. Sequenced here: PBMCs, mostly from graft donor cells, sampled 360 days after TCRalphabeta/CD19-depleted stem cell transplant. The V gene is TRBV28, the J gene TRBJ1-5; 7 nucleotides match TRBD1. The receptor was derived from a female patient aged 2 to 10 who had a stem cell transplant for congenital amegakaryocytic thrombocytopenia, so the T cells may come from the graft donor. The CDR3 region is CASSLGGAGNQPQHF. The CDR3 coding sequence is TGTGCCAGCAGCCTAGGGGGCGCTGGCAATCAGCCCCAGCATTTT.